The TCR beta chain described here comes from a study of CD8+CD57+ T cells in acquired aplastic anemia. Study at large: The sorted CD4+ and CD8+ cells yielded an average around 3 ug of DNA.

CDR3 and TCR beta VDJ profiling relied on genomic DNA as the template. TCRdb reanalysed the reads using MiXCR and keeps one entry per CDR3 protein. The data contain approximately 57,000 distinct CDR3 sequences, approximately 50% of them singletons. Whoever was chosen for sequencing had shown CD8+CD57+ cell expansion by flow cytometry. All participating patients were living with severe acquired aplastic anemia. By the time of blood sampling, patients had still received no therapy. The study's findings and limits: In common between the patients and the controls were approximately 28 CD8+ CDR3 sequences.

This clonotype appeared a few times. Its antigen is as yet unknown. Germline lookup yields CDR1 DFQATT and CDR2 SNEGSKA (reference sequence). Deletions cut 5 bases from V and 2 bases from J, with 17 bases between. This CDR3 contains 15 residues. Sequenced: sorted CD4+, CD8+, or CD8+CD57+ T cells (not recorded which) from PBMCs. This rearrangement joins TRBV20-1 to TRBJ2-3; D might be TRBD1 (8 bases). The receptor's source is a human donor with aplastic anemia. CDR3 sequence (DNA): TGCAGTGCTCAGGGGGCTAGCGGCTTCACAGATACGCAGTATTTT. Translation gives CSAQGASGFTDTQYF.